These 6 T cell receptor beta chains originate from one sample sequenced in a study of cytomegalovirus exposure and HLA in healthy donors. The PCR made use of 60 Vbeta and 13 Jbeta primers. Clones were sequenced by immunoSEQ multiplex PCR, and TCRdb holds only the in-frame ones, with some missing. The sample has 100,000 to 150,000 clones; approximately 87% are singletons. The specimen was PBMCs. The receptor source for this set is a young man in good health and CMV-seropositive.

The chain has TRBV18 and TRBJ2-5; D uncertain. V lost 3 bases, J lost 5 bases, and 13 bases lay in between. Germline CDR1 reads KGHSH; CDR2 reads LQKENI. The CDR3 consists of 14 residues. The CDR3 is CASSPRLRGETQYF. CDR3 DNA: TGTGCCAGCTCACCCCGACTTCGTGGGGAGACCCAGTACTTC.

This clone was found a few times. This chain connects TRBV18 to TRBJ1-1; TRBD1 is a possible D gene (5 bases). This CDR3 has 15 residues. The V and J ends lost 2 bases and 3 bases respectively, with 13 bases between them. Per the germline V gene, CDR1 is KGHSH and CDR2 is LQKENI. The CDR3 region is CASSPWGVGDTEAFF. In DNA form, the CDR3 reads TGTGCCAGCTCACCATGGGGGGTTGGGGACACTGAAGCTTTCTTT.

The CDR3 protein is CASSYGTGEFYEQYF. CDR3 nucleotides: TGTGCCAGCAGTTACGGGACAGGGGAATTCTACGAGCAGTACTTC. The chain recombines TRBV6-5 with TRBJ2-7; 10 positions match TRBD1. Germline loops: CDR1 MNHEY, CDR2 SVGAGI. The junction had 4 bases not matched to a gene; V was cut back by 2 bases and J by 3 bases. The CDR3 covers 15 residues.

The DNA of the CDR3 is TGTGCCAGCAGCTACCGGGACAGGGAAAAAACCTTC. As protein: CASSYRDREKTF. This chain links TRBV7-6 with TRBJ1-2; 9 positions agree with TRBD1. CDR3 length: 12 amino acids. V was pared by 4 bases and J by 14 bases, with 8 bases of the junction left unmatched. Per germline, CDR1 SGHVS and CDR2 FNYEAQ.

The chain has TRBV6-6 and TRBJ2-7, with 11 bases that match TRBD1. The CDR3 runs to 14 residues. Trimming removed 4 bases from V and 7 bases from J; junction bases left unmatched: 6. Looked up from germline, CDR1 is MNHNY and CDR2 is SVGAGI (reference sequence). CDR3 sequence (DNA): TGTGCCAGCAGTTTGGACAGGGGGCTGGTTGAGCAGTACTTC. Its translation is CASSLDRGLVEQYF.

Only a few counts were recorded for this clone. The rearrangement uses TRBV6-1 and TRBJ1-5; no clear D. Germline values: CDR1 MNHNS, CDR2 SASEGT. The V and J ends lost 1 base and 9 bases respectively, with 16 bases between them. The length of the CDR3 is 15 residues. In nucleotides, the CDR3 is TGTGCCAGCAGTGAAGTTGCAACAGTAGAAGGGCCCCAGCATTTT. This sequence encodes CASSEVATVEGPQHF.